This T cell receptor (beta chain) was found in a study of T cell responses to AZD1222 COVID-19 vaccine. Study-level findings and limits: Clonal diversity was possibly underestimated; the donors were predominantly white British and more often female.

About this clone itself: Its specificity is not known.

Sequencing was performed with immunoSEQ multiplex PCR; in TCRdb, only in-frame clones are kept and a portion is missing. The profile shows 120,000 or so clones, around nine tenths of them singletons. The material sequenced was peripheral blood, taken 28 days after the second AZD1222 dose. The receptor's source is an adult who received the AZD1222 COVID-19 vaccine.

The CDR3 here is CASSYSRLNYEQYF. CDR3 bases: TGTGCCAGCAGTTACTCGCGACTGAACTACGAGCAGTACTTC. The rearrangement joins TRBV6-5 to TRBJ2-7; D call uncertain. With 0 bases removed from V and 3 bases from J, the gap between germline ends came to 9 bases. Looked up from germline, CDR1 is MNHEY and CDR2 is SVGAGI. CDR3 size: 14 residues.